This T cell receptor beta chain was recovered during a study of blood T cell repertoires in COVID-19. Study context: Among Cohort 3 donors, those recovered had two negative PCRs, clearance, or symptom resolution. Sites in the United States, Italy and Spain provided acute and convalescent COVID-19 samples. T cells, B-cell-depleted T cells, or PBMCs supplied cDNA or gDNA.

This CDR3 spans 14 amino acids. Germline V gives CDR1 LNHDA, CDR2 SQIVND (reference sequence). V was cut by 5 bases and J by 2 bases, with 11 bases left in between. Profiled with immunoSEQ multiplex PCR; TCRdb holds only in-frame clones, not every one. The table shows 350,000 to 400,000 clones, with about 87% occurring only once. Participants spanned ages about 18 to 90 years and resided in roughly 26 US areas. The sequence derives from a man aged 35 to 55 in a cohort exposed to, infected with or recovered from COVID-19 (not recorded which). Sequencing was carried out using PBMCs or T cells enriched from blood (not recorded which). The V gene is TRBV19, the J gene TRBJ2-3; the D gene is possibly TRBD2 (5 bases). CDR3 coding DNA: TGTGCCAGTAGTCCTAGCCCCGCCACAGATACGCAGTATTTT. It encodes CASSPSPATDTQYF.